This T cell receptor (beta chain) was captured in a study of T cell changes during pregnancy in multiple sclerosis. Only in-frame clones appear in the TCRdb table, and some are missing; sequencing was by immunoSEQ multiplex PCR. The sample holds approximately 34,000 clones, more than 85% seen once. The CDR3 contains 15 residues. Looked up from germline, CDR1 is MNHEY and CDR2 is SVGAGI. V gave up 6 bases and J gave up 3 bases; unmatched junction bases: 6. Source: CD4+ T cells from peripheral blood mononuclear cells, taken in the second trimester of pregnancy. The chain has TRBV6-5 and TRBJ1-5, with 9 bases that match TRBD1. This sequence was found in a female donor with multiple sclerosis, enrolled in a pregnancy study. The CDR3 bases are TGTGCCAGCAGGCCCGGGACAGGGCTCAATCAGCCCCAGCATTTT. This sequence encodes CASRPGTGLNQPQHF.